This T cell receptor (beta chain) was recorded in a study of blood T cell repertoires in COVID-19. The assay was immunoSEQ multiplex PCR, and TCRdb's table has in-frame clones only and misses some. This sample has around 320,000 clones; just under 90% occur once, and the top ten carry under 3.5%. People in the exposed group encountered a COVID-19 case within 2 weeks before entering the study. The CDR3 runs to 17 residues. The germline V gene encodes CDR1 SEHNR and CDR2 FQNEAQ (reference sequence). J lost 4 bases, V lost 2 bases, and 11 bases had no gene match. The sequencing input was PBMCs or T cells enriched from blood (not recorded which). This sequence originates from a woman in her fifties or sixties who had been exposed to COVID-19. This chain links TRBV7-9 with TRBJ2-7, with 10 bases that match TRBD1. The CDR3 nucleotides are TGTGCCAGCAGCTTAAGACAGACAGGGGGCATAAAATACGAGCAGTACTTC. It yields the protein CASSLRQTGGIKYEQYF.